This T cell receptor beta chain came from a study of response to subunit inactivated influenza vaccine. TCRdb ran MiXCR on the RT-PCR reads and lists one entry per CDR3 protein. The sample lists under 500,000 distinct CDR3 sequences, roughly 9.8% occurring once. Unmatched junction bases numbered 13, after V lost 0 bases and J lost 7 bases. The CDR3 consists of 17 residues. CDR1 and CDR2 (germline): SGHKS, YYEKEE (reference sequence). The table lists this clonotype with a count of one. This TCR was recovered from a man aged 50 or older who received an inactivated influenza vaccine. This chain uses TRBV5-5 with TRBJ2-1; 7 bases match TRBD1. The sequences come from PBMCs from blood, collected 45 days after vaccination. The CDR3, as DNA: TGTGCCAGCAGCTTGGGTAGTTTGAGGGGGCGGGCGAATGAGCAGTTCTTC. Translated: CASSLGSLRGRANEQFF.